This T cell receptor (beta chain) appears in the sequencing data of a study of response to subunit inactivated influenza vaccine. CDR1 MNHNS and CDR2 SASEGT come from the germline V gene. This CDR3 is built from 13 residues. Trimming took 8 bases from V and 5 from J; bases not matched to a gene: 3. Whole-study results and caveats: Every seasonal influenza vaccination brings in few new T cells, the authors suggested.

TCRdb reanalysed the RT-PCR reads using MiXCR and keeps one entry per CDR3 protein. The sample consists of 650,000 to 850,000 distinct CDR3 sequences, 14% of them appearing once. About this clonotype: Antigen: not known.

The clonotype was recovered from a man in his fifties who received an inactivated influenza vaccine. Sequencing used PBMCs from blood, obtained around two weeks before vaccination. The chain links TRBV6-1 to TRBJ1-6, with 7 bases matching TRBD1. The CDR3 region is CASLGQNNSPLHF. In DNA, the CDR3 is TGTGCCAGCCTGGGACAGAATAATTCACCCCTCCACTTT.